The 18 T cell receptor beta chains reported below all come from one sample, sequenced in a study of blood T cells in healthy people across ages. It was with a sample-barcoded 5' primer and a J-beta primer mix that a second PCR of roughly 7 to 12 cycles was run. TCRdb re-called the 5' RACE reads with MiXCR, one entry per CDR3 protein. The sample lists about 760,000 distinct CDR3 sequences, 45% to 70% occurring once. The sequenced sample consisted of blood. The receptors were gathered from a man aged 40-55 years in good health.

The V call is TRBV9, the J call TRBJ2-7; TRBD1 or TRBD2 may be the D gene (5 bases each). The CDR3 is 15 amino acids. Looked up from germline, CDR1 is SGDLS and CDR2 is YYNGEE. Between the trimmed V and J ends, which lost 4 bases and 6 bases, there was a span of 20 bases. Here the CDR3 DNA reads TGTGCCAGCAGCCTCCCGGGGCCAGAGGGTGCCGAGCAGTACTTC. Translation: CASSLPGPEGAEQYF.

This clonotype was seen a handful of times. The chain carries TRBV3-1 and TRBJ2-5; D remains ambiguous. CDR3 length equals 17 residues. Germline V gives CDR1 LGHDT, CDR2 YNNKEL (reference sequence). V shed 0 bases and J shed 1 base, with 15 bases lying between them. The CDR3, as DNA: TGTGCCAGCAGCCAAGATCTTGGTTTCAAGTTCCAAGAGACCCAGTACTTC. Amino acid sequence: CASSQDLGFKFQETQYF.

This clonotype has just one count. The chain carries TRBV28 and TRBJ2-2; possibly TRBD1 for D (5 bases). This CDR3 spans 14 amino acids. Germline lookup yields CDR1 MDHEN and CDR2 SYDVKM. The ends were cut back, 6 bases at V and 8 bases at J, with 16 bases in the middle. The CDR3 loop is CASSSHSGLGELFF. DNA of the CDR3: TGTGCCAGCAGCTCACATTCAGGGTTAGGGGAGCTGTTTTTT. Full variable domain (outside the CDR3, taken from reference TRBV28 and TRBJ2-2): DVKVTQSSRYLVKRTGEKVFLECVQDMDHENMFWYRQDPGLGLRLIYFSYDVKMKEKGDIPEGYSVSREKKERFSLILESASTNQTSMYLCASSSHSGLGELFFGEGSRLTVL.

This clonotype showed up just once. This sequence joins TRBV9 and TRBJ2-5; D not resolved. The end of the DNA fits TRBJ2-7 better, so the J call may be wrong. CDR1 is SGDLS, CDR2 YYNGEE, per germline. This CDR3 spans 14 amino acids. CDR3 nucleotides: TGTGCCAGCAGCGTAGATGAGTATGGCTACGAGCAGTACTTC. As protein: CASSVDEYGYEQYF.

Ten or more counts support this clonotype. V usage is TRBV9 and J usage is TRBJ2-5; no clear D. The CDR3 runs 10 residues. Germline V gene sequence: CDR1 SGDLS, CDR2 YYNGEE. V was cut by 5 bases and J by 5 bases, with 4 bases left in between. In nucleotides, the CDR3 is TGTGCCAGCAGTGGGGAGACCCAGTACTTC. Translating it yields CASSGETQYF.

The chain recombines TRBV9 with TRBJ2-3, with 7 bases aligning to TRBD1. Germline assignment: CDR1 SGDLS and CDR2 YYNGEE. The junction had 4 bases not matched to a gene; V was cut back by 0 bases and J by 3 bases. CDR3 length: 15 residues. This CDR3 reads CASSVVQGITDTQYF. DNA of the CDR3: TGTGCCAGCAGCGTAGTACAGGGGATTACAGATACGCAGTATTTT.

The chain combines TRBV5-4 with TRBJ2-4; D may be TRBD2 (7 bases). With 0 bases removed from V and 4 bases from J, the gap between germline ends came to 11 bases. Germline loops: CDR1 SGHNT, CDR2 YYREEE (reference sequence). The CDR3 loop spans 15 amino acids. This chain's CDR3 is CASSLDRGAKNIQYF. In DNA form, the CDR3 reads TGTGCCAGCAGCTTGGATCGGGGGGCGAAAAACATTCAGTACTTC.

This clonotype was found a few times. The chain's CDR3 is CSAASSYNEQFF. In nucleotides, the CDR3 is TGCAGCGCGGCTAGCTCCTACAATGAGCAGTTCTTC. The chain couples TRBV29-1 to TRBJ2-1; D uncertain. V was shortened by 7 bases and J by 0 bases, with 7 bases between the two germline ends. Germline V lookup: CDR1 SQVTM, CDR2 ANQGSEA. The CDR3 length is 12 residues.

This clonotype was seen once. The rearrangement uses TRBV4-1 and TRBJ2-1; D remains unclear. The CDR3 runs 17 residues. Trimming removed 0 bases from V and 6 bases from J, with 18 bases in between. CDR1 MGHRA and CDR2 YSYEKL come from the germline V gene. CDR3 sequence reads: CASSQEYGSPVGNEQFF. For the CDR3, the DNA is TGCGCCAGCAGCCAAGAGTATGGGTCCCCAGTCGGCAATGAGCAGTTCTTC.

The gene calls are TRBV9 and TRBJ2-5, with 9 bases that match TRBD2. CDR3 length: 13 residues. Germline trimming cut 7 bases from V and 0 bases from J; bases unmatched to any gene: 1. CDR1 is SGDLS, CDR2 YYNGEE, per germline. Written as DNA, the CDR3 is TGTGCCAGCGCGGGGGGGCACCAAGAGACCCAGTACTTC. Protein product: CASAGGHQETQYF.

The chain joins TRBV12-3 or TRBV12-4 to TRBJ1-2; 7 positions agree with TRBD1. The CDR3 runs to 14 residues. V lost 3 bases, J lost 6 bases, and 7 bases stayed unmatched. Here the CDR3 reads CASSLTSGGNGYTF. CDR3 bases: TGTGCCAGCAGTTTGACGTCAGGGGGAAATGGCTACACCTTC.

This chain uses TRBV5-1 with TRBJ1-2; tentatively, D is TRBD1 (6 bases). This CDR3 comprises 15 residues. Deletions cut 4 bases from V and 3 bases from J, with 16 bases between. CDR1 is SGHRS and CDR2 is YFSETQ in the germline V gene. CDR3 residues: CASSGWTEKYYGYTF. CDR3 in DNA: TGCGCCAGCAGCGGATGGACAGAAAAGTACTATGGCTACACCTTC.

The gene calls are TRBV29-1 and TRBJ2-6, with unresolved D. The CDR3 runs to 12 residues. The germline V gene encodes CDR1 SQVTM and CDR2 ANQGSEA. V dropped 5 bases and J dropped 4 bases, with 6 bases sitting between them. The CDR3 coding sequence is TGCAGCGTTATGACCGGGGCCAACGTCCTGACTTTC. Translated, it gives CSVMTGANVLTF. Full variable domain (rest looked up from reference TRBV29-1 and TRBJ2-6): SAVISQKPSRDICQRGTSLTIQCQVDSQVTMMFWYRQQPGQSLTLIATANQGSEATYESGFVIDKFPISRPNLTFSTLTVSNMSPEDSSIYLCSVMTGANVLTFGAGSRLTVL.

This rearrangement joins TRBV7-2 to TRBJ2-3; possibly TRBD1 or TRBD2 for D (5 bases each). The CDR3 is made up of 15 amino acids. Trimming stripped 5 bases from V and 2 bases from J, with 14 bases between. Germline CDR1 reads SGHTA; CDR2 reads FQGNSA. This CDR3 reads CASSVEGRATDTQYF. The DNA of the CDR3 is TGTGCCAGCAGCGTAGAGGGGCGCGCCACAGATACGCAGTATTTT.

This clonotype was counted a few times. The chain employs TRBV7-8 and TRBJ2-5, with 10 bases aligning to TRBD2. Germline lookup yields CDR1 SGHVS and CDR2 FQNEAQ. This CDR3 comprises 15 residues. V shed 4 bases, J shed 5 bases, and the junction held 7 bases outside the gene matches. This CDR3 reads CASSWVAGGWETQYF. In DNA form, the CDR3 reads TGTGCCAGCAGCTGGGTAGCGGGAGGTTGGGAGACCCAGTACTTC. The complete variable domain, with remaining parts taken from reference TRBV7-8 and TRBJ2-5, reads GAGVSQSPRYKVAKRGQDVALRCDPISGHVSLFWYQQALGQGPEFLTYFQNEAQLDKSGLPSDRFFAERPEGSVSTLKIQRTQQEDSAVYLCASSWVAGGWETQYFGPGTRLLVL.

This clonotype has only a few counts. The chain recombines TRBV6-6 with TRBJ2-5, with D tentatively TRBD1 (6 bases). The CDR3 sequence is 14 residues long. V was shortened by 6 bases and J by 4 bases, with 15 bases between the two germline ends. Germline V gene sequence: CDR1 MNHNY, CDR2 SVGAGI (reference sequence). The CDR3 here is CASSDTGSRETQYF. Here the CDR3 DNA reads TGTGCCAGCAGCGATACAGGGAGTAGAGAGACCCAGTACTTC.

This clonotype was counted only a few times. This chain links TRBV20-1 with TRBJ2-5; TRBD2 might be the D (6 bases). The CDR3 extends over 13 amino acids. Germline CDR1 and CDR2: DFQATT and SNEGSKA (reference sequence). V was cut by 4 bases and J by 2 bases, with 11 bases left in between. CDR3 loop: CSATGGDQETQYF. The CDR3 coding sequence is TGCAGTGCTACCGGCGGGGATCAAGAGACCCAGTACTTC.

The J gene is TRBJ2-4, the V gene TRBV4-1; the match to TRBD2 covers 7 bases. Germline CDR1 is MGHRA and CDR2 is YSYEKL. CDR3 length: 12 residues. Trimming cost V 1 base and J 12 bases; bases outside gene matches: 3. CDR3 nucleotides: TGCGCCAGCAGCCAAGCGGGCGGGAGTCAGTACTTC. This encodes CASSQAGGSQYF.